The 17 T cell receptor beta chains below were found in one sample sequenced in a study of cytomegalovirus exposure and HLA in healthy donors. Amplification used 60 Vbeta primers and 13 Jbeta primers. Sequencing was performed with immunoSEQ multiplex PCR; in TCRdb, only in-frame clones are kept and a portion is missing. Here the sample spans fewer than 200,000 clones, approximately 70% being singletons. Sequencing was done on a sample of PBMCs. The receptor source for this set is a woman in her thirties in good health and CMV-seronegative.

This clone showed up just once. The chain employs TRBV7-9 and TRBJ1-1; 8 bases fit TRBD1. J was trimmed by 1 base and V by 5 bases; bases with no gene match: 6. Germline V gene sequence: CDR1 SEHNR, CDR2 FQNEAQ (reference sequence). This CDR3 spans 15 amino acids. CDR3 in DNA: TGTGCCAGCAGCCTAACCGGGACAGGGAACACTGAAGCTTTCTTT. It yields the protein CASSLTGTGNTEAFF.

This sequence joins TRBV18 and TRBJ1-2, with no clear D. V was clipped by 2 bases and J by 6 bases, with 10 bases between them. CDR1 and CDR2 (germline): KGHSH, LQKENI. The CDR3 covers 13 residues. The CDR3 DNA reads TGTGCCAGCTCACCAAGCTCCGGTGATGGCTACACCTTC. Protein sequence: CASSPSSGDGYTF.

The V call is TRBV4-2, the J call TRBJ2-1; 12 bases match TRBD2. This CDR3 is 19 amino acids long. Germline V gene lookup returns CDR1 LGHNA and CDR2 YNFKEQ. V shed 4 bases, J shed 5 bases, and the junction held 15 bases outside the gene matches. CDR3 residues: CASSPGLAGIDSKNNEQFF. For the CDR3, the DNA is TGTGCCAGCAGCCCTGGACTAGCGGGGATCGATTCGAAGAACAATGAGCAGTTCTTC.

The chain employs TRBV6-5 and TRBJ1-2; weak D call: TRBD1 (6 bases). The CDR3 contains 15 residues. Germline CDR1 and CDR2: MNHEY and SVGAGI. Trimming pared 5 bases from V and 3 bases from J, leaving 16 bases between. The CDR3 sequence is CASSTPETGDYGYTF. In nucleotides, the CDR3 is TGTGCCAGCAGTACCCCCGAGACAGGCGACTATGGCTACACCTTC.

The chain has TRBV18 and TRBJ1-2, with D maybe TRBD1 (6 bases). Germline V gene sequence: CDR1 KGHSH, CDR2 LQKENI. Trimming took 3 bases from V and 8 from J, leaving 22 bases between them. CDR3 length equals 16 residues. CDR3 nucleotide sequence: TGTGCCAGCTCACCCGCTGCGAGGGGGAATCGTGAGGGCTACACCTTC. As protein: CASSPAARGNREGYTF.

V usage is TRBV9 and J usage is TRBJ2-3, with 7 bases that match TRBD2. This CDR3 is 15 amino acids long. Germline trimming cut 4 bases from V and 1 base from J; bases unmatched to any gene: 6. CDR1 and CDR2 (germline): SGDLS, YYNGEE. The CDR3 region has the DNA TGTGCCAGCAGCCCGGCGGGGGATCGCACAGATACGCAGTATTTT. Translated, it gives CASSPAGDRTDTQYF. The whole variable domain, remainder taken from reference TRBV9 and TRBJ2-3, is DSGVTQTPKHLITATGQRVTLRCSPRSGDLSVYWYQQSLDQGLQFLIQYYNGEERAKGNILERFSAQQFPDLHSELNLSSLELGDSALYFCASSPAGDRTDTQYFGPGTRLTVL.

The V call is TRBV7-2, the J call TRBJ1-4; a possible D gene is TRBD1 (5 bases). CDR1 SGHTA and CDR2 FQGNSA come from the germline V gene. This CDR3 has 13 residues. The V end was cut by 3 bases, the J end by 7 bases, with 9 bases between. The CDR3 spells CASSLTRGEKLFF. CDR3 in DNA: TGTGCCAGCAGCTTGACTAGGGGTGAAAAACTGTTTTTT.

V usage is TRBV21-1 and J usage is TRBJ2-1; TRBD2 is taken as the D call from the table, unchecked against the DNA. TRBV21-1 is designated a pseudogene. The CDR3 is made up of 14 amino acids. The CDR3 here is CASSKGTIYNEQFF. CDR3 in DNA: TGTGCCAGCAGCAAAGGGACTATCTACAATGAGCAGTTCTTC.

The chain carries TRBV6-1 and TRBJ1-5; possible D gene TRBD1, 6 bases. The V gene's germline CDR1 is MNHNS and CDR2 SASEGT. The CDR3 loop spans 15 amino acids. V was shortened by 6 bases and J by 6 bases, with 18 bases between the two germline ends. The CDR3, as DNA: TGTGCCAGCAGCCTCAACCAGGGACAACGTCAGCCCCAGCATTTT. Its protein product is CASSLNQGQRQPQHF.

This clone has only a few counts. The V and J genes are TRBV6-6 and TRBJ1-2; 7 bases map to TRBD1. Germline V gene sequence: CDR1 MNHNY, CDR2 SVGAGI (reference sequence). The junction had 5 bases not matched to a gene; V was cut back by 6 bases and J by 4 bases. This CDR3 is built from 13 residues. As DNA, the CDR3 is TGTGCCAGCAGCCCGGGACAGTTCTATGGCTACACCTTC. Translating gives CASSPGQFYGYTF.

J is TRBJ2-2 and V is TRBV11-2; a weak D match, TRBD2 (5 bases). Germline V gene sequence: CDR1 SGHAT, CDR2 FQNNGV. V was pared by 5 bases and J by 5 bases, with 9 bases between. The CDR3 totals 13 residues. In DNA, the CDR3 is TGTGCCAGCAGCATGGACTTGACCGGGGAGCTGTTTTTT. This gives the protein CASSMDLTGELFF.

V usage is TRBV27 and J usage is TRBJ1-6; 9 nucleotides match TRBD1. The germline gives CDR1 MNHEY, CDR2 SMNVEV (reference sequence). The CDR3 is 13 amino acids. V shed 4 bases, J shed 13 bases, and the junction held 5 bases outside the gene matches. The CDR3 reads CASSYGTGTPLHF. CDR3 DNA sequence: TGTGCCAGCAGTTACGGGACAGGGACTCCCCTCCACTTT.

This clone was detected only a few times. The gene calls are TRBV5-4 and TRBJ2-3; maybe TRBD2 (5 bases). CDR1 and CDR2 from the germline V gene are SGHNT and YYREEE (reference sequence). The CDR3 consists of 15 residues. Deletions cut 0 bases from V and 2 bases from J, with 10 bases between. CDR3 DNA sequence: TGTGCCAGCAGCTTGGGGACTGGTGACACAGATACGCAGTATTTT. Amino acids: CASSLGTGDTDTQYF.

V and J are TRBV9 and TRBJ2-7; the D is unclear. The germline V gene has CDR1 SGDLS and CDR2 YYNGEE. The CDR3 sequence is 15 residues long. The ends were cut back, 3 bases at V and 0 bases at J, with 13 bases in the middle. CDR3 nucleotide sequence: TGTGCCAGCAGCGGTACCGGTCTCACCTCCTACGAGCAGTACTTC. Translating gives CASSGTGLTSYEQYF.

This clone was recorded a few times. The chain joins TRBV27 to TRBJ1-1; maybe TRBD1 (6 bases). The CDR3 loop spans 15 amino acids. The V gene's germline CDR1 is MNHEY and CDR2 SMNVEV (reference sequence). V was pared by 2 bases and J by 5 bases, with 15 bases between. The CDR3 region has the DNA TGTGCCAGCAGTTTAATGGGGGGGCGCGGTACTGAAGCTTTCTTT. Protein sequence: CASSLMGGRGTEAFF.

The chain uses TRBV11-2 and TRBJ1-2; tentative D call: TRBD1 (5 bases). CDR3 length equals 13 residues. Trimming shortened V by 5 bases and J by 4 bases, and 11 bases separated the two germline ends. The germline gives CDR1 SGHAT, CDR2 FQNNGV. As DNA, the CDR3 is TGTGCCAGCAGCGTGGGGGGGGGCTATGGCTACACCTTC. This gives the protein CASSVGGGYGYTF.

This clone was picked up a small number of times. The chain carries TRBV28 and TRBJ1-3; tentative D call: TRBD1 (5 bases). V was cut by 5 bases and J by 4 bases, with 15 bases left in between. The CDR3 is made up of 15 amino acids. Germline values: CDR1 MDHEN, CDR2 SYDVKM. In nucleotides, the CDR3 is TGTGCCAGCAGTCCCGCGGGACCCTCAGGAAACACCATATATTTT. Protein: CASSPAGPSGNTIYF.